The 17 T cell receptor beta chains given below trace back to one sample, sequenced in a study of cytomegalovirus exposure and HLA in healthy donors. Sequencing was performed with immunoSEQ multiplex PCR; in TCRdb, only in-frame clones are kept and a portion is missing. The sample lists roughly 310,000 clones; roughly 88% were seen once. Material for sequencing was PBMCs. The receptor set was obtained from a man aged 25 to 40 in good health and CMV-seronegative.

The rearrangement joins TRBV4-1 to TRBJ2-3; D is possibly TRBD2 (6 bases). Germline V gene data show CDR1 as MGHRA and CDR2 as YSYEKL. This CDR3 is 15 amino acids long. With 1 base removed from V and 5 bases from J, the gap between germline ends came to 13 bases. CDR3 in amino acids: CASSQVQRVEDTQYF. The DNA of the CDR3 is TGCGCCAGCAGCCAAGTCCAGCGGGTTGAAGATACGCAGTATTTT.

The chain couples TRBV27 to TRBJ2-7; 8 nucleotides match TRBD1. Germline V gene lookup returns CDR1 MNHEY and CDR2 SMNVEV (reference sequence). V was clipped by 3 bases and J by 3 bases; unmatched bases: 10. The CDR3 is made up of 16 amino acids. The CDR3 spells CASSFLRGLQVYEQYF. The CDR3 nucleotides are TGTGCCAGCAGTTTCCTCAGGGGGCTACAAGTCTACGAGCAGTACTTC.

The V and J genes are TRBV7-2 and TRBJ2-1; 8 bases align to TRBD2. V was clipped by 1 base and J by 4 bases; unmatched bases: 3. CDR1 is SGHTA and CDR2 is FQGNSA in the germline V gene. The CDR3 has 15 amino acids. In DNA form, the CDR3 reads TGTGCCAGCAGCTTAGAAGTAGCGGGGTACAATGAGCAGTTCTTC. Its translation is CASSLEVAGYNEQFF.

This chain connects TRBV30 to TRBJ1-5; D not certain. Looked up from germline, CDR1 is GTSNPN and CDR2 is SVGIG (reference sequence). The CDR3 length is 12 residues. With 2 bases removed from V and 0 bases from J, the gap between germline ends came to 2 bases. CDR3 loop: CAWSYSNQPQHF. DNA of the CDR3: TGTGCCTGGAGTTATAGCAATCAGCCCCAGCATTTT.

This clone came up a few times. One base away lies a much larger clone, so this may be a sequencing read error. The chain's CDR3 is CASSRTGYEQYF. The CDR3 nucleotides read TGTGCCAGCAGCCGTACAGGGTACGAGCAGTACTTC. The V call is TRBV6-6, the J call TRBJ2-7; the D gene is possibly TRBD1 (6 bases). Germline V gives CDR1 MNHNY, CDR2 SVGAGI (reference sequence). Trimming removed 6 bases from V and 4 bases from J, with 10 bases in between. The CDR3 extends over 12 amino acids.

CDR3 loop: CASSPLTGRAGNTIYF. The CDR3, as DNA: TGTGCCAGCTCACCGCTGACAGGGCGGGCTGGAAACACCATATATTTT. The rearrangement links TRBV18 to TRBJ1-3, with TRBD1 matching 7 bases. Germline lookup yields CDR1 KGHSH and CDR2 LQKENI. The J segment lost 2 bases and the V segment lost 3 bases, leaving 7 bases of the junction unmatched. The CDR3 covers 16 residues.

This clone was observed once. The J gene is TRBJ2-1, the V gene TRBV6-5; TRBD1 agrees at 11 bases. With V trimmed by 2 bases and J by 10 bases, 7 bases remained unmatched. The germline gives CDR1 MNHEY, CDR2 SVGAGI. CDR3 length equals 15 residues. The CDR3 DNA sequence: TGTGCCAGCAGTTACGGGGACAGGGGGATTTTCGAGCAGTTCTTC. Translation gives CASSYGDRGIFEQFF.

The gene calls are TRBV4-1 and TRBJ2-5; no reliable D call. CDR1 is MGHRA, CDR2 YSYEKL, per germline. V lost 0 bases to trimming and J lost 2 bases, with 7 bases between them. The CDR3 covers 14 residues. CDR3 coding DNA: TGCGCCAGCAGCCAAGATCCGTTTCAAGAGACCCAGTACTTC. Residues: CASSQDPFQETQYF.

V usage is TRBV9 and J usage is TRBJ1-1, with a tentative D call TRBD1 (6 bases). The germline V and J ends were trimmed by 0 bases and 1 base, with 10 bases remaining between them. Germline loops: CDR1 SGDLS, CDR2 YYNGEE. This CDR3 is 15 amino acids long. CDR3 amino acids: CASSVGVRGNTEAFF. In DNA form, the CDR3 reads TGTGCCAGCAGCGTAGGTGTCAGGGGGAACACTGAAGCTTTCTTT.

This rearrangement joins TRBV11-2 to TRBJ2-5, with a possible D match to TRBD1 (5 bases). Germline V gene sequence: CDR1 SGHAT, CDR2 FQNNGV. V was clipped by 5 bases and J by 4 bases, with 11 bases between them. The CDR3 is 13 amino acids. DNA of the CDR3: TGTGCCAGCAGCACAAGGACATTAGAGACCCAGTACTTC. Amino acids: CASSTRTLETQYF.

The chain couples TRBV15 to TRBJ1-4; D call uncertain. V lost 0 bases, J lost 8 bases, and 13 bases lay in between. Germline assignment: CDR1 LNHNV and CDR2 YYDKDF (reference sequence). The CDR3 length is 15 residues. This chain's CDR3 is CATSRDTALGEKLFF. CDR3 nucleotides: TGTGCCACCAGCAGAGATACCGCATTGGGCGAAAAACTGTTTTTT. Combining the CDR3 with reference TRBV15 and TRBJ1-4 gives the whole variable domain DAMVIQNPRYQVTQFGKPVTLSCSQTLNHNVMYWYQQKSSQAPKLLFHYYDKDFNNEADTPDNFQSRRPNTSFCFLDIRSPGLGDTAMYLCATSRDTALGEKLFFGSGTQLSVL.

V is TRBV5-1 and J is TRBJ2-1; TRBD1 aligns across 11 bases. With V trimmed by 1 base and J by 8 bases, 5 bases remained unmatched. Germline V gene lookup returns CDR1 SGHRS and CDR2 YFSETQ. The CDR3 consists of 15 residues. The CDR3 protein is CASSLKDRGHHEQFF. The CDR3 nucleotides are TGCGCCAGCAGCTTGAAGGACAGGGGGCACCATGAGCAGTTCTTC.

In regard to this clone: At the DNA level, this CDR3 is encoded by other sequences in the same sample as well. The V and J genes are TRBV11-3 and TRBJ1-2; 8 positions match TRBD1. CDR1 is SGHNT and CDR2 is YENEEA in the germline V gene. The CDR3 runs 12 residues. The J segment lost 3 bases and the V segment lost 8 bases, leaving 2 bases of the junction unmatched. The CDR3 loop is CASSQGDYGYTF. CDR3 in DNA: TGTGCCAGCTCACAGGGGGACTATGGCTACACCTTC.

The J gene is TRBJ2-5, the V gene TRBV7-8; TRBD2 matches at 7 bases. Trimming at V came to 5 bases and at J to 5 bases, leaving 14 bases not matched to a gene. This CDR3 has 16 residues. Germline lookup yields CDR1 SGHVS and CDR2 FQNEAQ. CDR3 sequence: CASSIFTGEGWETQYF. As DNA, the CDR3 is TGTGCCAGCAGCATCTTCACGGGGGAGGGGTGGGAGACCCAGTACTTC.

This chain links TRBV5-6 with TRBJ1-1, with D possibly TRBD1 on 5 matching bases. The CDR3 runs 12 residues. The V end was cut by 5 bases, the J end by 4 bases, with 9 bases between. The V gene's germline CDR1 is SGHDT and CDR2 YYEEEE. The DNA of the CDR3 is TGTGCCAGCAGGGGGCTGGGCACTGAAGCTTTCTTT. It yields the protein CASRGLGTEAFF.

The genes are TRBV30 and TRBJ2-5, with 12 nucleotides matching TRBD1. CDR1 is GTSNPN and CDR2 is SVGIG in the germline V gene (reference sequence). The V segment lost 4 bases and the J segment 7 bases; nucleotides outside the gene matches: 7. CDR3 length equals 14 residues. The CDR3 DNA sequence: TGTGCCTGGAAAGGGACAGGGGGCTATGGGACCCAGTACTTC. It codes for CAWKGTGGYGTQYF.

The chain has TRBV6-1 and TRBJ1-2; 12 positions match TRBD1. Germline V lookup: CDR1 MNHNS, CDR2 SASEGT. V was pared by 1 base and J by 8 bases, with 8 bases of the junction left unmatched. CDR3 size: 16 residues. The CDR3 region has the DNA TGTGCCAGCAGTGAAGGGCCAGGGGGACAGGGGGCCGGCTACACCTTC. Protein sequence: CASSEGPGGQGAGYTF.